This TCR beta chain is drawn from a study of shared clonotypes between healthy human individuals. As to this clone: The antigen is not known.

General study points: The four-donor shared clonotypes exceeded non-shared clonotypes in generation probability, with non-shared ones scoring lower. Naive subsets generally exceeded memory subsets in estimated richness. Naive CD4 clonotypes overlapped across a few donors at roughly 4.5%.

Deep-level running was used for the assay. The repertoire was sequenced with immunoSEQ multiplex PCR; TCRdb's copy has only in-frame clones and lacks some. The sample has 150,000 to 200,000 clones, approximately 62% seen once. CDR3 length: 14 residues. The V end was cut by 4 bases, the J end by 4 bases, with 10 bases between. Looked up from germline, CDR1 is MRHNA and CDR2 is SNTAGT. This rearrangement joins TRBV6-4 to TRBJ2-2; TRBD1 is a possible D gene (5 bases). Material for sequencing was memory CD4+ T cells sorted from blood. Subset given: CD45RA-negative fraction. The TCR comes from a man aged 25 to 45 in good health. CDR3 region: CASSAQGGTGELFF. Here the CDR3 DNA reads TGTGCCAGCAGTGCCCAGGGTGGCACCGGGGAGCTGTTTTTT.